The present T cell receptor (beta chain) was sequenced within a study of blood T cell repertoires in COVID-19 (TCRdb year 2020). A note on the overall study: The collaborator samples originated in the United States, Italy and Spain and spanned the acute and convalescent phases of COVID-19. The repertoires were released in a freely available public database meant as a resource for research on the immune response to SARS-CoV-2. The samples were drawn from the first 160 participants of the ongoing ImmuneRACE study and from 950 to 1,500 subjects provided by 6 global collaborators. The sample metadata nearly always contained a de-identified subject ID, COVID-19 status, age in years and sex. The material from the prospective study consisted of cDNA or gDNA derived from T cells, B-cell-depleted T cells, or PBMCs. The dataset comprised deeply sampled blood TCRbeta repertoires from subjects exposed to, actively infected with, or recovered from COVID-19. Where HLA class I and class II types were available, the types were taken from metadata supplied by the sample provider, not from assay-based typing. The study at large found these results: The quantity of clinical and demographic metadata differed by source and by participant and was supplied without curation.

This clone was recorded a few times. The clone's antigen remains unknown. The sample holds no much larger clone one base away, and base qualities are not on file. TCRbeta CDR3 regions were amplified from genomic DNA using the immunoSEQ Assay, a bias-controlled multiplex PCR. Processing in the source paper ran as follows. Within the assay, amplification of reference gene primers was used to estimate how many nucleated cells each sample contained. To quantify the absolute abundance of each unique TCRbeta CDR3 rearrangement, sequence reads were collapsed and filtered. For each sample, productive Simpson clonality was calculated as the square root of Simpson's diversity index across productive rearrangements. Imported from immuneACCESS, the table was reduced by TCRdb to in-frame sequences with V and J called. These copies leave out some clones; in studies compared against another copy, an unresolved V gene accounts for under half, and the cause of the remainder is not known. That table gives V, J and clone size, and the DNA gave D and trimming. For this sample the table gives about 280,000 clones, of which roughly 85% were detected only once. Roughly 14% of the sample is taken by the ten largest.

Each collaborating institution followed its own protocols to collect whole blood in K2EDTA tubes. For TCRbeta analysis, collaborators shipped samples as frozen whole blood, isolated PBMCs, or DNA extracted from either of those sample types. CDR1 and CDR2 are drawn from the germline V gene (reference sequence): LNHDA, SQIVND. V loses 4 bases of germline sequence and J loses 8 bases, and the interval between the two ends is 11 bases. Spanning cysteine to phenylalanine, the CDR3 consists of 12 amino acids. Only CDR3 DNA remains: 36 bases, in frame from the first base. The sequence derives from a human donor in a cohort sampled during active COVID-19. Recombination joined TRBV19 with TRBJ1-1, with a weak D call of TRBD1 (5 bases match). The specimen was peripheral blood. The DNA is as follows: TGTGCCAGTAGTAAAGAGGGGCGAGAAGCTTTCTTT. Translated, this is CASSKEGREAFF.